This T cell receptor beta chain was sequenced during a study of regulatory T cells in long-lasting Graves disease. Findings and caveats of the study: Graves' patients with persistent disease showed TCR diversity lower than patients newly diagnosed.

Regarding time point: persistent/refractory GD, antithyroid drugs over 5 years with positive TRAb. Following extraction of RNA from PBMCs, that RNA was used to make the TCR library. CDR3 length: 15 amino acids. The germline V gene has CDR1 SNHLY and CDR2 FYNNEI. The ends were cut back, 6 bases at V and 4 bases at J, with 18 bases in the middle. This clonotype has more than one count but fewer than ten. Its target is unknown. Arm-PCR with iRepertoire HTBI primers amplified the CDR3 regions for these TCR beta libraries. Via MiXCR, TCRdb re-called the multiplex PCR reads, giving one row per CDR3 protein. The table includes hundreds of thousands of distinct CDR3 sequences, about 19% detected once.

The specimen was peripheral blood mononuclear cells (PBMCs), collected when the disease was refractory, from a patient treated with antithyroid drugs. The clonotype was recovered from a female donor with Graves disease. This sequence joins TRBV2 and TRBJ2-5; D tentatively fits TRBD1 or TRBD2 (7 bases each). CDR3 bases: TGTGCCAGCAGCGTTGGCAGGGGGGGGGGAGAGACCCAGTACTTC. Its protein product is CASSVGRGGGETQYF.